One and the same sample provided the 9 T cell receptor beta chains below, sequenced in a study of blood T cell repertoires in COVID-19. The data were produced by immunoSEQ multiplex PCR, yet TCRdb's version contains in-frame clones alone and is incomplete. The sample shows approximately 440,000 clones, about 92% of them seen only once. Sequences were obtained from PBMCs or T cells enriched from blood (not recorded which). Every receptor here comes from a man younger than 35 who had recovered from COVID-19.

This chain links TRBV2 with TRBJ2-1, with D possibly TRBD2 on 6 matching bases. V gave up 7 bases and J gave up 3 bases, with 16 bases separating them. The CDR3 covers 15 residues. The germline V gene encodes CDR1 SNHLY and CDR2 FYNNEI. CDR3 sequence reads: CASTLSSGFYNEQFF. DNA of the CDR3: TGTGCCAGCACCCTCAGCAGCGGGTTCTACAATGAGCAGTTCTTC.

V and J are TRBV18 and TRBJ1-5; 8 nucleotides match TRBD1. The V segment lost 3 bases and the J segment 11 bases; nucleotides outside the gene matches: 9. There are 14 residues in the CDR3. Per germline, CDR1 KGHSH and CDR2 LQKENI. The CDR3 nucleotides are TGTGCCAGCTCACCCGGACAGGGCCCAGGGGCCCAGCATTTT. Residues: CASSPGQGPGAQHF. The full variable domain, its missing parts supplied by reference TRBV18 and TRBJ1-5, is NAGVMQNPRHLVRRRGQEARLRCSPMKGHSHVYWYRQLPEEGLKFMVYLQKENIIDESGMPKERFSAEFPKEGPSILRIQQVVRGDSAAYFCASSPGQGPGAQHFGDGTRLSIL.

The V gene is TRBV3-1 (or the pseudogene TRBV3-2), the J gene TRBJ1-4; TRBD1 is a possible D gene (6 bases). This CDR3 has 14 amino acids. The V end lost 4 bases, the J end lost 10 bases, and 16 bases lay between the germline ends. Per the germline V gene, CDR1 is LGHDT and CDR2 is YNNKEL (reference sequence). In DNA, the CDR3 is TGTGCCAGCAGCCCAGACTCGGCCAGGGGAAAACTGTTTTTT. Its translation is CASSPDSARGKLFF.

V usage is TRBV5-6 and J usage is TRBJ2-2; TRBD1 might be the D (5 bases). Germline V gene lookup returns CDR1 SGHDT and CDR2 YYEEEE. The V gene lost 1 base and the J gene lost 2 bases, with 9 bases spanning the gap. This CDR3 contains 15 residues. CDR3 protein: CASSLLGPNTGELFF. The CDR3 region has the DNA TGTGCCAGCAGCTTGTTGGGGCCAAACACCGGGGAGCTGTTTTTT.

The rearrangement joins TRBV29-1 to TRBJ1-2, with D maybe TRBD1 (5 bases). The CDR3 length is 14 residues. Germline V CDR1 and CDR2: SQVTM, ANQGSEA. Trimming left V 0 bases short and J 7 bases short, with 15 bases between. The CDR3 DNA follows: TGCAGCGTTGAAGATCATCGGGGGACCGCTGGCTACACCTTC. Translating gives CSVEDHRGTAGYTF. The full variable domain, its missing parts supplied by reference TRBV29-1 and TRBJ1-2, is SAVISQKPSRDICQRGTSLTIQCQVDSQVTMMFWYRQQPGQSLTLIATANQGSEATYESGFVIDKFPISRPNLTFSTLTVSNMSPEDSSIYLCSVEDHRGTAGYTFGSGTRLTVV.

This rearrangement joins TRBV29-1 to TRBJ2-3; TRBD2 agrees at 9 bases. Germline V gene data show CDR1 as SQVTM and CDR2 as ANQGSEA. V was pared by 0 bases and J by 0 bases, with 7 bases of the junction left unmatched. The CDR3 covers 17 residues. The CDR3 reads CSVEDRGLADSTDTQYF. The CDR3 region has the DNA TGCAGCGTTGAAGATAGGGGACTAGCAGATAGCACAGATACGCAGTATTTT.

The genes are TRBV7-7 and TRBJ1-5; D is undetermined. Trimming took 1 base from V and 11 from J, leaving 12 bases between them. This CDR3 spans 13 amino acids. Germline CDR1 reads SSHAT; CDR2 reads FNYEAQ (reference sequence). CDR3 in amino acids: CASSLDALSAQHF. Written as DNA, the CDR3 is TGTGCCAGCAGCTTAGACGCCCTCTCGGCCCAGCATTTT.

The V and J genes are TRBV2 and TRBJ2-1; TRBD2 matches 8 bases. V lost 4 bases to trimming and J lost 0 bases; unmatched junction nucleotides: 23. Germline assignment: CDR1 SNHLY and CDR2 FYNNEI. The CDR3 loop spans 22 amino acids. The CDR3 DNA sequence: TGTGCCAGCAGTGGGCCCTCTCGGGCTAGCGGGTTTAGTGGGGGCTCCTACAATGAGCAGTTCTTC. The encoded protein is CASSGPSRASGFSGGSYNEQFF. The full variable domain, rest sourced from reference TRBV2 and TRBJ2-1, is EPEVTQTPSHQVTQMGQEVILRCVPISNHLYFYWYRQILGQKVEFLVSFYNNEISEKSEIFDDQFSVERPDGSNFTLKIRSTKLEDSAMYFCASSGPSRASGFSGGSYNEQFFGPGTRLTVL.

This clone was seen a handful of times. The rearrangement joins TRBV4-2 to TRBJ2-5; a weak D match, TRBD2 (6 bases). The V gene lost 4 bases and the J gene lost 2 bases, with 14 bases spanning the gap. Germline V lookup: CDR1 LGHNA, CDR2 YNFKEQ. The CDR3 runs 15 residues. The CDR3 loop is CASSPGEAGQETQYF. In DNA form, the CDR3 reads TGTGCCAGCAGCCCCGGGGAGGCGGGGCAAGAGACCCAGTACTTC.